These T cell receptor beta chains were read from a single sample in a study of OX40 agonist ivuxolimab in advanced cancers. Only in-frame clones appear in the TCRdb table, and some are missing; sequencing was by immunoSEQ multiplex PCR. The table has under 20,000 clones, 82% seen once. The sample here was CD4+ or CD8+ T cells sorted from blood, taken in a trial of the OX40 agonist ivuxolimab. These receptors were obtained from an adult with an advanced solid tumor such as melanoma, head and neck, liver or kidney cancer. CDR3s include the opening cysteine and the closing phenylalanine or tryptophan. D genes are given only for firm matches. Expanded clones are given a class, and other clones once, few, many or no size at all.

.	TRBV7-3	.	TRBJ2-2	TGTGCCAGCAGCTTATTGCCCGGAGCGAACACCGGGGAGCTGTTTTTT	CASSLLPGANTGELFF
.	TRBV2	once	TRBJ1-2	TGTGCCAGCAGTGAAGAGCTGGGCTACACCTTC	CASSEELGYTF
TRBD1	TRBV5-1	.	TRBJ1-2	TGCGCCAGCAGCTTGCCGATGGGACAGGAAGATGGCTACACCTTC	CASSLPMGQEDGYTF
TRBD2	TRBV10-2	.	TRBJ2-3	TGCGCCACACACCGACTAGCGGGTAGCACAGATACGCAGTATTTT	CATHRLAGSTDTQYF
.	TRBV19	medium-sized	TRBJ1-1	TGTGCCAGTAGTATAGGCAGGGGAAACACTGAAGCTTTCTTT	CASSIGRGNTEAFF
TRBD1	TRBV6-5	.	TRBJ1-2	TGTGCCAGCAGGAACCGGGACAGGGGGGACTATGGCTACACCTTC	CASRNRDRGDYGYTF
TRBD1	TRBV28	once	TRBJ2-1	TGTGCCAGCAGTTTATGGGGACAGGGGTTTCGCTCCTACAATGAGCAGTTCTTC	CASSLWGQGFRSYNEQFF
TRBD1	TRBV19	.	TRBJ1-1	TGTGCCAGTAGTCGGACAGGGGGGACTGAAGCTTTCTTT	CASSRTGGTEAFF
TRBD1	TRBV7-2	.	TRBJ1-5	TGTGCCAGCAGCCCCAGGGCAAGTCCGGGACAGGGGGCCGTTCAGCCCCAGCATTTT	CASSPRASPGQGAVQPQHF
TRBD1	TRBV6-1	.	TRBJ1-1	TGTGCCAGCACCCTACAGGGGTCGGACACTGAAGCTTTCTTT	CASTLQGSDTEAFF
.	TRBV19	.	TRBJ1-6	TGTGCCAGTAGTCCTCGGGTCCCTAATTCACCCCTCCACTTT	CASSPRVPNSPLHF
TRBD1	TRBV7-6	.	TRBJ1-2	TGTGCCAGCAGCTCATCCTCAGGGGGGGATGGCTACACCTTC	CASSSSSGGDGYTF
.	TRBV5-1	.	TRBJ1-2	TGCGCCAGCAGCTCCAGGAGGGACTATGGCTACACCTTC	CASSSRRDYGYTF
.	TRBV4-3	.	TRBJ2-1	TGCGCCAGCAGCCAGGAAGGTGGGGTGAGCGAGCAGTTCTTC	CASSQEGGVSEQFF
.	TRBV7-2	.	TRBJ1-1	TGTGCCAGCAGCTTAGGAGGCGGCACGAGCACTGAAGCTTTCTTT	CASSLGGGTSTEAFF
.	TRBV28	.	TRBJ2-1	TGTGCCAGCAGTTCACTTATTTACAATGAGCAGTTCTTC	CASSSLIYNEQFF
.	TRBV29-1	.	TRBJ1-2	TGCAGCGTTGACAGGGGCTATGGCTACACCTTC	CSVDRGYGYTF
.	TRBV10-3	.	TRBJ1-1	TGTGCCATCAAAAGGACAGAGAACACTGAAGCTTTCTTT	CAIKRTENTEAFF
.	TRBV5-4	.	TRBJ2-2	TGTGCCAGCAGCGCGGGACAGAGCACCGGGGAGCTGTTTTTT	CASSAGQSTGELFF
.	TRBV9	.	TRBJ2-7	TGTGCCAGCAGCGTAGCTGCGGGAACAGGGGTGGCCTACGAGCAGTACTTC	CASSVAAGTGVAYEQYF
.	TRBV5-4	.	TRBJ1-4	TGTGCCAGCAGCTTGGGTGGGGGGAGGAGGAAAAATGAAAAACTGTTTTTT	CASSLGGGRRKNEKLFF
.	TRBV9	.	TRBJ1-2	TGTGCCAGCAGCCTTAGCCAAACATCTAACTATGGCTACACCTTC	CASSLSQTSNYGYTF
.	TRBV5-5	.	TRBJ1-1	TGTGCCAGCAGCCGGAGGGGGAACACTGAAGCTTTCTTT	CASSRRGNTEAFF
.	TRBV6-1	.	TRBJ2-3	TGTGCCAGCAGTGGGGGCCCGTACACAGATACGCAGTATTTT	CASSGGPYTDTQYF
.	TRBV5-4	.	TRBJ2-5	TGTGCCAGCAGCTCCCAGGGATCCCAAGAGACCCAGTACTTC	CASSSQGSQETQYF
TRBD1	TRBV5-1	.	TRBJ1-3	TGCGCCAGCAGCGAGATACGACAGGGCTCTGGAAACACCATATATTTT	CASSEIRQGSGNTIYF